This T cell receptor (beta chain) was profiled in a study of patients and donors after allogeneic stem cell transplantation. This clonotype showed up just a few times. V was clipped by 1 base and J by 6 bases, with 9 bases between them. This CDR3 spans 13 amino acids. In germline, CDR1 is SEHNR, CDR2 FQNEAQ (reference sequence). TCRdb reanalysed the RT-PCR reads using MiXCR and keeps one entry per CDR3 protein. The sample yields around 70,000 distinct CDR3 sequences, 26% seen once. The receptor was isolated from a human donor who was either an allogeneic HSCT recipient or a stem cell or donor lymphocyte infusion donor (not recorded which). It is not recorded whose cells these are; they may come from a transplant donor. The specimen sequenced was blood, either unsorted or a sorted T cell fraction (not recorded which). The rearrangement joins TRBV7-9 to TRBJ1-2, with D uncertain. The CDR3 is CASSLGTYDGYTF. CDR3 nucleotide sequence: TGTGCCAGCAGCTTAGGAACATACGATGGCTACACCTTC. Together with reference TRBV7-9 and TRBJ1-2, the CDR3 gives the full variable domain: DTGVSQNPRHKITKRGQNVTFRCDPISEHNRLYWYRQTLGQGPEFLTYFQNEAQLEKSRLLSDRFSAERPKGSFSTLEIQRTEQGDSAMYLCASSLGTYDGYTFGSGTRLTVV.